The entry that follows covers one TCR beta chain sequence. This entry belongs to a study of PD-1 blockade in classical Hodgkin lymphoma. The V end was cut by 3 bases, the J end by 3 bases, with 8 bases between. The CDR3 extends over 13 amino acids. Per the germline V gene, CDR1 is SEHNR and CDR2 is FQNEAQ (reference sequence). Every one of the patients relapsed after autologous stem cell transplantation (brentuximab vedotin exposure was variable). The table came from immunoSEQ multiplex PCR; TCRdb's copy has only in-frame clones and leaves some out. The repertoire consists of some 150,000 clones, with 78% occurring once and the leading ten covering roughly 10%.

The source of this sequence is a human donor with classical Hodgkin lymphoma. This sample comprised peripheral blood mononuclear cells (PBMCs), obtained before the second cycle of nivolumab. The rearrangement joins TRBV7-9 to TRBJ1-2, with D unresolved. In DNA, the CDR3 is TGTGCCAGCAGCTTTCAGTTGCACTATGGCTACACCTTC. Translation gives CASSFQLHYGYTF.